A selection of T cell receptor beta chains follows, all from one sample in a study of blood T cell repertoires in COVID-19. The protocol was immunoSEQ multiplex PCR, while the TCRdb copy is restricted to in-frame clones and leaves out a portion. Found here are some 150,000 clones, around 90% of them singletons; the top ten hold 0.8% to 0.95%. Sequencing used peripheral blood. These receptors all come from a woman between 45 and 65 years old with acute or convalescent COVID-19. Each CDR3 is given with its conserved first and last residue. A D gene is named only where the DNA matches it firmly. Expanded clones get a size class; other rows say once, few or many, or leave the size out.

CDR3nt: TGTGCCACCAGTGATTTGTCAGGGCGGGGAGTTTACGAGCAGTACTTC
CDR3aa: CATSDLSGRGVYEQYF
v_gene: TRBV24-1
abundance: NA
len: 16
d_gene: NA
j_gene: TRBJ2-7

CDR3nt: TGTGCCACCATACGGGACTCAGGCGAGCAGTACTTC
CDR3aa: CATIRDSGEQYF
v_gene: TRBV15
abundance: NA
len: 12
d_gene: NA
j_gene: TRBJ2-7

CDR3nt: TGTGCCAGCAGCGAGGCCCCTCCGACCTACGAGCAGTACTTC
CDR3aa: CASSEAPPTYEQYF
v_gene: TRBV28
abundance: NA
len: 14
d_gene: NA
j_gene: TRBJ2-7

CDR3nt: TGTGCCAGCTCACCGGACAGGTATGAAGCTTTCTTT
CDR3aa: CASSPDRYEAFF
v_gene: TRBV18
abundance: NA
len: 12
d_gene: TRBD1
j_gene: TRBJ1-1

CDR3nt: TGTGCCTCCCATACAGGGAGCTCCTACAATGAGCAGTTCTTC
CDR3aa: CASHTGSSYNEQFF
v_gene: TRBV30
abundance: NA
len: 14
d_gene: NA
j_gene: TRBJ2-1

CDR3nt: TGTGCCAGCAGTTCAGTACACTCTGGAAACACCATATATTTT
CDR3aa: CASSSVHSGNTIYF
v_gene: TRBV6-7
abundance: NA
len: 14
d_gene: NA
j_gene: TRBJ1-3

CDR3nt: TGTGCCAGCAGTCCCTTCCGGGTCCCGGGAGAAAAACTGTTTTTT
CDR3aa: CASSPFRVPGEKLFF
v_gene: TRBV7-2
abundance: NA
len: 15
d_gene: NA
j_gene: TRBJ1-4

CDR3nt: TGTGCCAGCTCACGGGGGGACAGGGCGGGTGCTGAAGCTTTCTTT
CDR3aa: CASSRGDRAGAEAFF
v_gene: TRBV18
abundance: NA
len: 15
d_gene: TRBD1
j_gene: TRBJ1-1

CDR3nt: TGTGCCTGGACAAAAGAGACAGGGAACACTGAAGCTTTCTTT
CDR3aa: CAWTKETGNTEAFF
v_gene: TRBV30
abundance: NA
len: 14
d_gene: NA
j_gene: TRBJ1-1

CDR3nt: TGTGCCAGCAGCCAACCCTTAGCGGGGGGGACTAACAGCGAGCAGTACTTC
CDR3aa: CASSQPLAGGTNSEQYF
v_gene: TRBV3-1/TRBV3-2
abundance: NA
len: 17
d_gene: TRBD2
j_gene: TRBJ2-7

CDR3nt: TGCGCCAGCAGCCCATTAGACACTGGGGAGACCCAGTACTTC
CDR3aa: CASSPLDTGETQYF
v_gene: TRBV5-1
abundance: NA
len: 14
d_gene: NA
j_gene: TRBJ2-5

CDR3nt: TGCGCCAGCAGCCAACTAGACAGGGGAGGCCACGAGCAGTACTTC
CDR3aa: CASSQLDRGGHEQYF
v_gene: TRBV5-1
abundance: NA
len: 15
d_gene: TRBD1
j_gene: TRBJ2-7

CDR3nt: TGTGCCAGTAGTATAGGCGGCAGGGGGAACACTGAAGCTTTCTTT
CDR3aa: CASSIGGRGNTEAFF
v_gene: TRBV19
abundance: NA
len: 15
d_gene: NA
j_gene: TRBJ1-1

CDR3nt: TGTGCCAGCAGTTACTCGGACAGGGGGCTTAACTATGGCTACACCTTC
CDR3aa: CASSYSDRGLNYGYTF
v_gene: TRBV6-5
abundance: NA
len: 16
d_gene: TRBD1
j_gene: TRBJ1-2

CDR3nt: TGTGCCTGGGGGACAGGGAATGAGCAGTTCTTC
CDR3aa: CAWGTGNEQFF
v_gene: TRBV30
abundance: NA
len: 11
d_gene: TRBD1
j_gene: TRBJ2-1

CDR3nt: TGTGCCAGCAGCGTGACGCCGGGACAGGTCTACGAGCAGTACTTC
CDR3aa: CASSVTPGQVYEQYF
v_gene: TRBV11-2
abundance: NA
len: 15
d_gene: TRBD1
j_gene: TRBJ2-7

CDR3nt: TGCGCCAGCAGCCCTCAGGGGGGCACTGACACCTTC
CDR3aa: CASSPQGGTDTF
v_gene: TRBV5-1
abundance: NA
len: 12
d_gene: TRBD1
j_gene: TRBJ1-2

CDR3nt: TGTGCCAGCAGTCAGTTCAGGGGTAGGGAGCTGTTTTTT
CDR3aa: CASSQFRGRELFF
v_gene: TRBV6-5
abundance: NA
len: 13
d_gene: NA
j_gene: TRBJ2-2

CDR3nt: TGTGCCAGCTCACCACCGGCGGGGTATAGCGATGAAAAACTGTTTTTT
CDR3aa: CASSPPAGYSDEKLFF
v_gene: TRBV18
abundance: NA
len: 16
d_gene: NA
j_gene: TRBJ1-4

CDR3nt: TGTGCCAGCAGCTTAGGGACTCCCAGCTCCGAGCAGTACTTC
CDR3aa: CASSLGTPSSEQYF
v_gene: TRBV13
abundance: NA
len: 14
d_gene: NA
j_gene: TRBJ2-7

CDR3nt: TGTGCCAGCAGCGTAGGGGAGAACAATGAGCAGTTCTTC
CDR3aa: CASSVGENNEQFF
v_gene: TRBV9
abundance: NA
len: 13
d_gene: NA
j_gene: TRBJ2-1

CDR3nt: TGTGCTAGTGGTTTGACTTTAGACAGAGTGACCTACGAGCAGTACTTC
CDR3aa: CASGLTLDRVTYEQYF
v_gene: TRBV12-5
abundance: NA
len: 16
d_gene: NA
j_gene: TRBJ2-7

CDR3nt: TGTGCCAGCATACGACGGAGTTCAAGCACAGATACGCAGTATTTT
CDR3aa: CASIRRSSSTDTQYF
v_gene: TRBV27
abundance: NA
len: 15
d_gene: NA
j_gene: TRBJ2-3

CDR3nt: TGCGCCAGCAGCTTGGTTGGTAGTGAGCAGTTCTTC
CDR3aa: CASSLVGSEQFF
v_gene: TRBV5-1
abundance: NA
len: 12
d_gene: NA
j_gene: TRBJ2-1

CDR3nt: TGTGCCAGCAGTTTATCTCCCTACGAGCAGTACTTC
CDR3aa: CASSLSPYEQYF
v_gene: TRBV6-2/TRBV6-3
abundance: NA
len: 12
d_gene: NA
j_gene: TRBJ2-7

CDR3nt: TGTGCCAGCAGCCCGTGGACAGGGTCTAATGAAAAACTGTTTTTT
CDR3aa: CASSPWTGSNEKLFF
v_gene: TRBV5-4
abundance: NA
len: 15
d_gene: TRBD1
j_gene: TRBJ1-4

CDR3nt: TGTGCCAGCAGCTTGGAAGTCTTAACTAGCACAGATACGCAGTATTTT
CDR3aa: CASSLEVLTSTDTQYF
v_gene: TRBV5-6
abundance: NA
len: 16
d_gene: NA
j_gene: TRBJ2-3

CDR3nt: TGTGCCAGCAGCTTAGGAGACGGAAGGGGAAGTAATGAAAAACTGTTTTTT
CDR3aa: CASSLGDGRGSNEKLFF
v_gene: TRBV7-9
abundance: NA
len: 17
d_gene: NA
j_gene: TRBJ1-4

CDR3nt: TGTGCCAGCAGTCGAGGAGGAGGGTTCACCGGGGAGCTGTTTTTT
CDR3aa: CASSRGGGFTGELFF
v_gene: TRBV5-6
abundance: NA
len: 15
d_gene: NA
j_gene: TRBJ2-2

CDR3nt: TGTGCCAGCCGAGAGATGACAGGGCGGAGGGAAAAACTGTTTTTT
CDR3aa: CASREMTGRREKLFF
v_gene: TRBV3-1/TRBV3-2
abundance: NA
len: 15
d_gene: TRBD1
j_gene: TRBJ1-4

CDR3nt: TGTGCCAGCAGCTTAGAAGGGCTCGGGACTAGCGGGAGGGCCTACGAGCAGTACTTC
CDR3aa: CASSLEGLGTSGRAYEQYF
v_gene: TRBV11-3
abundance: NA
len: 19
d_gene: TRBD2
j_gene: TRBJ2-7

CDR3nt: TGTGCCAGCAGCCAGACAGGGAACACTGAAGCTTTCTTT
CDR3aa: CASSQTGNTEAFF
v_gene: TRBV3-1/TRBV3-2
abundance: NA
len: 13
d_gene: NA
j_gene: TRBJ1-1

CDR3nt: TGCGCCAGCAGCCAAGCGAACAGTTACACCGGGGAGCTGTTTTTT
CDR3aa: CASSQANSYTGELFF
v_gene: TRBV4-1
abundance: NA
len: 15
d_gene: NA
j_gene: TRBJ2-2

CDR3nt: TGTGCCAGCAGTTACTCGGGACAGGGGAACTATGGCTACACCTTC
CDR3aa: CASSYSGQGNYGYTF
v_gene: TRBV6-5
abundance: NA
len: 15
d_gene: TRBD1
j_gene: TRBJ1-2

CDR3nt: TGCAGTGCCCGGGGGAACACTGAAGCTTTCTTT
CDR3aa: CSARGNTEAFF
v_gene: TRBV20-1
abundance: once
len: 11
d_gene: NA
j_gene: TRBJ1-1

CDR3nt: TGTGCCAGCAGTGAGAGGGAAGGTTCATACAATGAGCAGTTCTTC
CDR3aa: CASSEREGSYNEQFF
v_gene: TRBV2
abundance: NA
len: 15
d_gene: NA
j_gene: TRBJ2-1

CDR3nt: TGCAGTGCTAGTCCAGCGGGCCGGATTTCTAGCACAGATACGCAGTATTTT
CDR3aa: CSASPAGRISSTDTQYF
v_gene: TRBV20-1
abundance: NA
len: 17
d_gene: NA
j_gene: TRBJ2-3

CDR3nt: TGTGCCACTGGGGGACTTTACACAGATACGCAGTATTTT
CDR3aa: CATGGLYTDTQYF
v_gene: TRBV24-1
abundance: NA
len: 13
d_gene: NA
j_gene: TRBJ2-3

CDR3nt: TGTGCCAGCTCACCAGACAGCCACACTGAAGCTTTCTTT
CDR3aa: CASSPDSHTEAFF
v_gene: TRBV18
abundance: NA
len: 13
d_gene: NA
j_gene: TRBJ1-1

CDR3nt: TGTGCCAGCAGCGTAGAAAGCGGGGTCCAAGAGACCCAGTACTTC
CDR3aa: CASSVESGVQETQYF
v_gene: TRBV9
abundance: NA
len: 15
d_gene: TRBD2
j_gene: TRBJ2-5

CDR3nt: TGCGCCAGCAGCTTTACTGCAACTAATGAAAAACTGTTTTTT
CDR3aa: CASSFTATNEKLFF
v_gene: TRBV5-1
abundance: NA
len: 14
d_gene: NA
j_gene: TRBJ1-4

CDR3nt: TGTGCCAGCAGTGCGGACAGGCGGCCTTCACCCCTCCACTTT
CDR3aa: CASSADRRPSPLHF
v_gene: TRBV25-1
abundance: NA
len: 14
d_gene: TRBD1
j_gene: TRBJ1-6

CDR3nt: TGTGCCAGCAGTTCCCCTGGACAGGGCGACGAGCAGTACTTC
CDR3aa: CASSSPGQGDEQYF
v_gene: TRBV27
abundance: NA
len: 14
d_gene: TRBD1
j_gene: TRBJ2-7

CDR3nt: TGTGCCAGCAGCGGACCCCGGGACAGGGCCGTCTCTGGGGCCAACGTCCTGACTTTC
CDR3aa: CASSGPRDRAVSGANVLTF
v_gene: TRBV5-6
abundance: NA
len: 19
d_gene: TRBD1
j_gene: TRBJ2-6

CDR3nt: TGTGCCAGCAGTTTATCGATGAGTTTCTATAATTCACCCCTCCACTTT
CDR3aa: CASSLSMSFYNSPLHF
v_gene: TRBV27
abundance: NA
len: 16
d_gene: NA
j_gene: TRBJ1-6

CDR3nt: TGTGCCAGCAGCTTAAGTACAGGGCTAGGAGCTTTCTTT
CDR3aa: CASSLSTGLGAFF
v_gene: TRBV7-2
abundance: NA
len: 13
d_gene: NA
j_gene: TRBJ1-1

CDR3nt: TGTGCCATCAGCCACGACAGTTTCACTGAAGCTTTCTTT
CDR3aa: CAISHDSFTEAFF
v_gene: TRBV10-3
abundance: NA
len: 13
d_gene: NA
j_gene: TRBJ1-1

CDR3nt: TGCGCCAGCAGCCGGGAGGCGAGCTCCTATAATTCACCCCTCCACTTT
CDR3aa: CASSREASSYNSPLHF
v_gene: TRBV5-1
abundance: NA
len: 16
d_gene: NA
j_gene: TRBJ1-6

CDR3nt: TGTGCCAGTAGTACTTTCTCGACAGGCCTTAATCAGCCCCAGCATTTT
CDR3aa: CASSTFSTGLNQPQHF
v_gene: TRBV19
abundance: NA
len: 16
d_gene: NA
j_gene: TRBJ1-5

CDR3nt: TGTGCCAGCAGTTACGGACAGCCCAGCTATGGCTACACCTTC
CDR3aa: CASSYGQPSYGYTF
v_gene: TRBV6-5
abundance: NA
len: 14
d_gene: NA
j_gene: TRBJ1-2

CDR3nt: TGCAGCGTTGCATTAGGAGGGCCCAAAGATACGCAGTATTTT
CDR3aa: CSVALGGPKDTQYF
v_gene: TRBV29-1
abundance: NA
len: 14
d_gene: NA
j_gene: TRBJ2-3

CDR3nt: TGTGCCAGTAGTAGGCAGGTAAACTACGAGCAGTACTTC
CDR3aa: CASSRQVNYEQYF
v_gene: TRBV19
abundance: NA
len: 13
d_gene: NA
j_gene: TRBJ2-7